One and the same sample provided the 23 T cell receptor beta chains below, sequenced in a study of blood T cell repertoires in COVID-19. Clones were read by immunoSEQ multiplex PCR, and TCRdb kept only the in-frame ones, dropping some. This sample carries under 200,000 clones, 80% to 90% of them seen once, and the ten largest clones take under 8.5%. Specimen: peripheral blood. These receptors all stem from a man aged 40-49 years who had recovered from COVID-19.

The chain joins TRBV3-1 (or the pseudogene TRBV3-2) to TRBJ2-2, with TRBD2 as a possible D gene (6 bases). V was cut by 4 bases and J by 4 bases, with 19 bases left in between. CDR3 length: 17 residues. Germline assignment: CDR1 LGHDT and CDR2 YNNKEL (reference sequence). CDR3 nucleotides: TGTGCCAGCAGCCTCTTCTCCCGGGGGTGGGGCACCGGGGAGCTGTTTTTT. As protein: CASSLFSRGWGTGELFF.

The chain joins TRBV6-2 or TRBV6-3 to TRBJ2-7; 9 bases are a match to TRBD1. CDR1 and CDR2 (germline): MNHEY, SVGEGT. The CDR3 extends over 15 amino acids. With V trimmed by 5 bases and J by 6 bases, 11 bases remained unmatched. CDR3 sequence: CASSPRGTGSREQYF. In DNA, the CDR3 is TGTGCCAGCAGTCCCCGGGGGACAGGGTCCCGCGAGCAGTACTTC.

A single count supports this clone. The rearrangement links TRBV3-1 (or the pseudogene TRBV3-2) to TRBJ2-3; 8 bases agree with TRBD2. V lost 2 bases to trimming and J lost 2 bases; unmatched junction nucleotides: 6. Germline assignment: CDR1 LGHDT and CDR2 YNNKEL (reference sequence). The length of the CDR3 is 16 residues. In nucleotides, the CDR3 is TGTGCCAGCAGCCAATTGGGAGCGGGGGACACAGATACGCAGTATTTT. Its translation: CASSQLGAGDTDTQYF.

The CDR3 loop reads CATSTTGTGDRDTQYF. CDR3 nucleotide sequence: TGTGCCACCAGCACCACCGGGACAGGGGATCGAGATACGCAGTATTTT. The J gene is TRBJ2-3, the V gene TRBV15; 10 nucleotides align to TRBD1. The CDR3 sequence is 16 residues long. In germline, CDR1 is LNHNV, CDR2 YYDKDF (reference sequence). J was trimmed by 5 bases and V by 4 bases; bases with no gene match: 9. The variable domain in full, completed from reference TRBV15 and TRBJ2-3, reads DAMVIQNPRYQVTQFGKPVTLSCSQTLNHNVMYWYQQKSSQAPKLLFHYYDKDFNNEADTPDNFQSRRPNTSFCFLDIRSPGLGDTAMYLCATSTTGTGDRDTQYFGPGTRLTVL.

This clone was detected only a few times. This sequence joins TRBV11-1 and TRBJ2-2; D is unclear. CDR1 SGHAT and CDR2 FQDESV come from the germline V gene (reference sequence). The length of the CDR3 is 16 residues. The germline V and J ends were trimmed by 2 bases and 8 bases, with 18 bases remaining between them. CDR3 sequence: CASSLWPPWARGELFF. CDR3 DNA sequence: TGTGCCAGCAGCTTATGGCCTCCCTGGGCGAGAGGGGAGCTGTTTTTT. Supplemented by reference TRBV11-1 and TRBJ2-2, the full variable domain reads EAEVAQSPRYKITEKSQAVAFWCDPISGHATLYWYRQILGQGPELLVQFQDESVVDDSQLPKDRFSAERLKGVDSTLKIQPAELGDSAMYLCASSLWPPWARGELFFGEGSRLTVL.

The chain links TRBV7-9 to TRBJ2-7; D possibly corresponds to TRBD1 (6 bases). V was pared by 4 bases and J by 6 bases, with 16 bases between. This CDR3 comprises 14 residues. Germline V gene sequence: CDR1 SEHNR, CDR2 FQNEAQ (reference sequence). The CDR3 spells CASSSDSTQREQYF. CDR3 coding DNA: TGTGCCAGCAGCTCGGACAGCACCCAACGCGAGCAGTACTTC.

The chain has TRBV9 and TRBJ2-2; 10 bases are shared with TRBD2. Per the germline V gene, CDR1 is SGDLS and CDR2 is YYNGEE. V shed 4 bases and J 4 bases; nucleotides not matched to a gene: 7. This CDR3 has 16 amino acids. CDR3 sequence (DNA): TGTGCCAGCAGCCAGACTAGCGGGCGCACCACCGGGGAGCTGTTTTTT. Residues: CASSQTSGRTTGELFF.

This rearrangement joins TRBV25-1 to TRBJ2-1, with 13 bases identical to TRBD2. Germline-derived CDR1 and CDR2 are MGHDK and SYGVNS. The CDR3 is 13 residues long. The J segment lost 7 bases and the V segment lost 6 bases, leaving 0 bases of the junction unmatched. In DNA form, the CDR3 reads TGTGCCAGCAGGACTAGCGGGAGGAATGAGCAGTTCTTC. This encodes CASRTSGRNEQFF.

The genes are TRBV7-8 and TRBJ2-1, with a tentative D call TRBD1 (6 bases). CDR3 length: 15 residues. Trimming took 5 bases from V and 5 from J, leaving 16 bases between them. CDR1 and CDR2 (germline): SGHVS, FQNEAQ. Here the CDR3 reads CASSLTRGADNEQFF. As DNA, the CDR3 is TGTGCCAGCAGCCTCACCAGGGGCGCGGACAATGAGCAGTTCTTC.

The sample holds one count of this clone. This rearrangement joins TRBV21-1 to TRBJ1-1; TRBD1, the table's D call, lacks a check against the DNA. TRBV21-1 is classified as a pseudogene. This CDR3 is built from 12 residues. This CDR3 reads CASTPSAGMTFF. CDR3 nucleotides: TGTGCCAGCACCCCCTCGGCAGGGATGACTTTCTTT.

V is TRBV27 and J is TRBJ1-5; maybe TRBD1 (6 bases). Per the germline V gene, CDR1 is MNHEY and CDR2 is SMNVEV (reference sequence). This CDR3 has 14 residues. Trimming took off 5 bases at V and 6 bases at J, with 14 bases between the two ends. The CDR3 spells CASSVTGYGQPQHF. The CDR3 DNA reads TGTGCCAGCAGTGTAACAGGGTATGGTCAGCCCCAGCATTTT.

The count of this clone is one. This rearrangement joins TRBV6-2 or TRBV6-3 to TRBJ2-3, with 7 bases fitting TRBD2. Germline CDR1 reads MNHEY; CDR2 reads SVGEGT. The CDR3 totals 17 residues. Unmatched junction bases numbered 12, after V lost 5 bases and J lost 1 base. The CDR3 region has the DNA TGTGCCAGCAGTGACCCAAGGGAGGGACTCGGCACAGATACGCAGTATTTT. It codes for CASSDPREGLGTDTQYF.

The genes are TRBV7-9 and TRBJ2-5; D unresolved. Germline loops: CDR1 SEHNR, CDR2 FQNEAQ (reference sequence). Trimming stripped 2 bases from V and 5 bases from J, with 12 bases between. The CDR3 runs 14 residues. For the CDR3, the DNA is TGTGCCAGCAGCTTATCGGTGGAGATGGAGACCCAGTACTTC. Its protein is CASSLSVEMETQYF.

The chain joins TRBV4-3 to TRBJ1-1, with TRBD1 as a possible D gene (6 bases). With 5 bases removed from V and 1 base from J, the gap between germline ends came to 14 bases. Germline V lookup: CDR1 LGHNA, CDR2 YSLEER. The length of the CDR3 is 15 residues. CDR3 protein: CASSNQGQANTEAFF. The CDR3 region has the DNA TGCGCCAGCAGCAACCAGGGGCAGGCGAACACTGAAGCTTTCTTT.

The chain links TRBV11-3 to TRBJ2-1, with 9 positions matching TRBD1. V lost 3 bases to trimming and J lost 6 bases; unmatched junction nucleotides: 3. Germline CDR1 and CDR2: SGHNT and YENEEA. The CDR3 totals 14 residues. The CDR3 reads CASSLDRGLNEQFF. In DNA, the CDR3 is TGTGCCAGCAGCTTGGACAGGGGCCTCAATGAGCAGTTCTTC.

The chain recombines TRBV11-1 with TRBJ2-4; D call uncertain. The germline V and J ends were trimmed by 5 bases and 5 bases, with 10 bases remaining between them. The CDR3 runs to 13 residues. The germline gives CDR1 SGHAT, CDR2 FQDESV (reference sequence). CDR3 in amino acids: CASSMSRENIQYF. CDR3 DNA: TGTGCCAGCAGCATGTCCCGGGAAAACATTCAGTACTTC.

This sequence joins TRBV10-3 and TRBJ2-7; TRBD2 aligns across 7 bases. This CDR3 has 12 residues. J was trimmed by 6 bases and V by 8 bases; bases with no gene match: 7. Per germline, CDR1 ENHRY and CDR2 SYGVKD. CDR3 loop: CAIRRESGEQYF. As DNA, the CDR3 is TGTGCCATCCGGCGGGAGTCTGGCGAGCAGTACTTC.

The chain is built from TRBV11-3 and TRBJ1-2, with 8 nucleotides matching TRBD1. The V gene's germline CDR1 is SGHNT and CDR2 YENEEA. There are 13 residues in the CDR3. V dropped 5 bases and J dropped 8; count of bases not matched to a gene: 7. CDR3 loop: CASSPGQGGGYTF. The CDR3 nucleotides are TGTGCCAGCAGCCCAGGACAGGGCGGAGGCTACACCTTC.

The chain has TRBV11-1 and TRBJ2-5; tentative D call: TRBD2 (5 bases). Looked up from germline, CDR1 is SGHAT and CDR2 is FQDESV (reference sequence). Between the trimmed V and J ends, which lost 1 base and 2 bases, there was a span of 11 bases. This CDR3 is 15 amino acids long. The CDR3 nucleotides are TGTGCCAGCAGCTTAGAGTTAGCGCGTCAAGAGACCCAGTACTTC. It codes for CASSLELARQETQYF.

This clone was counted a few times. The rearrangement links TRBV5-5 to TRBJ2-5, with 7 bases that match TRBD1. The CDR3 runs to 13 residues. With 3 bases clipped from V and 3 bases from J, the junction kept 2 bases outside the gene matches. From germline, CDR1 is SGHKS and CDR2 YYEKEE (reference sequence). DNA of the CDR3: TGTGCCAGCAGCTGGGGGACAGAAGAGACCCAGTACTTC. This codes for CASSWGTEETQYF.

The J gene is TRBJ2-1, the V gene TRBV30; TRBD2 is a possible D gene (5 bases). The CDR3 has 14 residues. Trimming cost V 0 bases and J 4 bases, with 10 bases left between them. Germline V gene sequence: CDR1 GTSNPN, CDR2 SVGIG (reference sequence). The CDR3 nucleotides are TGTGCCTGGAGTGTGGACTTTCTTTACAATGAGCAGTTCTTC. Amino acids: CAWSVDFLYNEQFF.

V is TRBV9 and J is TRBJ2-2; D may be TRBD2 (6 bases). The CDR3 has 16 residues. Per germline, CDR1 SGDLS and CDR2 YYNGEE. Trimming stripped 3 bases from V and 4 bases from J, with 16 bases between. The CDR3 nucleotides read TGTGCCAGCAGCGCCTTGGGGGGAGGATCCACCGGGGAGCTGTTTTTT. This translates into CASSALGGGSTGELFF.

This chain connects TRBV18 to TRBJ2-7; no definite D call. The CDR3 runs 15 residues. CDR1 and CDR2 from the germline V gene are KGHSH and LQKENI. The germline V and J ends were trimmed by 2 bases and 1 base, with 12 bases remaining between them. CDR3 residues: CASSPKQVASYEQYF. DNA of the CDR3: TGTGCCAGCTCACCAAAGCAGGTTGCTTCCTACGAGCAGTACTTC.